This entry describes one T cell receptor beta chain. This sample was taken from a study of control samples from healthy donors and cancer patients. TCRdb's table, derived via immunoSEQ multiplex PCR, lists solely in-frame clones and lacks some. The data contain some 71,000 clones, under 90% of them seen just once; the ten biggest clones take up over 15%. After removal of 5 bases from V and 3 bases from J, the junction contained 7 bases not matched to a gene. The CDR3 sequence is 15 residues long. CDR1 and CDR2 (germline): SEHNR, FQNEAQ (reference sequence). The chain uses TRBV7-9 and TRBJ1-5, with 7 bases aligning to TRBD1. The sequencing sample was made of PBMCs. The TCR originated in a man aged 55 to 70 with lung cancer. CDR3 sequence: CASSPMTGSNQPQHF. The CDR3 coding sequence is TGTGCCAGCAGCCCCATGACAGGGTCCAATCAGCCCCAGCATTTT.